The 15 T cell receptor beta chains below all came from one sample that was sequenced in a study of blood T cell repertoires in COVID-19. Assay: immunoSEQ multiplex PCR; the TCRdb copy retains only in-frame clones and omits some. The sample yields some 90,000 clones, roughly 85% seen once. Sequencing was done on a sample of peripheral blood. The source is a woman aged 55-69 years with COVID-19, enrolled during active disease.

J is TRBJ2-1 and V is TRBV3-1 (or the pseudogene TRBV3-2); 7 bases agree with TRBD2. Germline CDR1 is LGHDT and CDR2 is YNNKEL (reference sequence). Germline trimming cut 4 bases from V and 8 bases from J; bases unmatched to any gene: 2. The length of the CDR3 is 12 residues. The CDR3 reads CASSRAGDEQFF. For the CDR3, the DNA is TGTGCCAGCAGCCGGGCGGGGGATGAGCAGTTCTTC.

The J gene is TRBJ1-1, the V gene TRBV6-5; 7 bases line up with TRBD1. The V gene's germline CDR1 is MNHEY and CDR2 SVGAGI. V lost 5 bases and J lost 5; bases outside the gene matches: 8. This CDR3 has 14 amino acids. In nucleotides, the CDR3 is TGTGCCAGCAGTAAGACAGGGATTAGGACTGAAGCTTTCTTT. This sequence encodes CASSKTGIRTEAFF.

This chain uses TRBV6-5 with TRBJ1-2, with 9 bases aligning to TRBD1. Germline values: CDR1 MNHEY, CDR2 SVGAGI. The CDR3 extends over 15 amino acids. The junction had 11 bases not matched to a gene; V was cut back by 8 bases and J by 4 bases. In DNA, the CDR3 is TGTGCCAGCTGGGACAGGGAAAAGGGGGGCTATGGCTACACCTTC. It specifies CASWDREKGGYGYTF.

The chain joins TRBV6-6 to TRBJ2-2, with D maybe TRBD1 (5 bases). V was clipped by 1 base and J by 2 bases, with 11 bases between them. The CDR3 sequence is 16 residues long. Germline CDR1 reads MNHNY; CDR2 reads SVGAGI (reference sequence). CDR3 sequence (DNA): TGTGCCAGCAGTTACTTAGGGGTACTAAACACCGGGGAGCTGTTTTTT. It codes for CASSYLGVLNTGELFF.

This clone came up once. The chain carries TRBV15 and TRBJ2-5; perhaps TRBD2 as D (7 bases). The CDR3 contains 17 residues. Trimming cost V 0 bases and J 5 bases, with 19 bases left between them. Germline V gene data show CDR1 as LNHNV and CDR2 as YYDKDF (reference sequence). This chain's CDR3 is CATSRDFWGGKSETQYF. The CDR3 coding sequence is TGTGCCACCAGCAGAGATTTTTGGGGGGGCAAGTCTGAGACCCAGTACTTC.

The chain uses TRBV2 and TRBJ2-1, with D possibly matching TRBD2 (5 bases). Trimming took off 11 bases at V and 7 bases at J, with 15 bases between the two ends. Germline assignment: CDR1 SNHLY and CDR2 FYNNEI. The CDR3 has 12 amino acids. The CDR3, as DNA: TGTGCCGCGCGGCCGGGGTTGAATGAGCAGTTCTTC. Protein product: CAARPGLNEQFF.

This clone was counted once. This chain uses TRBV4-2 with TRBJ2-7; 9 bases fit TRBD2. The J segment lost 0 bases and the V segment lost 0 bases, leaving 6 bases of the junction unmatched. This CDR3 comprises 17 residues. Germline CDR1 is LGHNA and CDR2 is YNFKEQ. CDR3 in DNA: TGTGCCAGCAGCCAAGATTTCGGCGGGGGGGGCTCCTACGAGCAGTACTTC. Its protein product is CASSQDFGGGGSYEQYF.

The chain uses TRBV28 and TRBJ1-5, with 8 nucleotides matching TRBD1. Trimming took 10 bases from V and 0 from J; bases not matched to a gene: 11. The CDR3 extends over 16 amino acids. Looked up from germline, CDR1 is MDHEN and CDR2 is SYDVKM. CDR3 bases: TGTGCCACTGGACAGGGCCCAGGAAGTAGCAATCAGCCCCAGCATTTT. Encoded protein: CATGQGPGSSNQPQHF.

This clone has more than one count but fewer than ten. The chain combines TRBV19 with TRBJ1-5; tentatively, D is TRBD1 (5 bases). The V end lost 6 bases, the J end lost 3 bases, and 9 bases lay between the germline ends. Germline CDR1 LNHDA, CDR2 SQIVND (reference sequence). The CDR3 covers 13 residues. The CDR3 is CASSRAYNQPQHF. The CDR3, as DNA: TGTGCCAGTAGCAGGGCGTACAATCAGCCCCAGCATTTT.

The chain recombines TRBV11-3 with TRBJ1-6, with D possibly being TRBD1 (6 bases). The CDR3 is made up of 14 amino acids. V was clipped by 3 bases and J by 9 bases, with 12 bases between them. Germline V gene data show CDR1 as SGHNT and CDR2 as YENEEA. In nucleotides, the CDR3 is TGTGCCAGCAGCTTCGGGGGGGCCGGTTCACCCCTCCACTTT. Translated: CASSFGGAGSPLHF.

This chain connects TRBV3-1 (or the pseudogene TRBV3-2) to TRBJ1-1, with D possibly TRBD1 on 6 matching bases. The CDR3 spans 13 residues. Germline V gene lookup returns CDR1 LGHDT and CDR2 YNNKEL (reference sequence). Trimming removed 7 bases from V and 1 base from J, with 10 bases in between. Written as DNA, the CDR3 is TGTGCCAGCACGGGACATTGGAACACTGAAGCTTTCTTT. It translates to CASTGHWNTEAFF.

The V call is TRBV2, the J call TRBJ2-3; a possible D gene is TRBD1 (6 bases). V lost 6 bases to trimming and J lost 6 bases, with 13 bases between them. The CDR3 extends over 13 amino acids. From germline, CDR1 is SNHLY and CDR2 FYNNEI. CDR3 amino acids: CASRTGPSDTQYF. Here the CDR3 DNA reads TGTGCCAGCAGGACAGGCCCAAGTGATACGCAGTATTTT.

The rearrangement uses TRBV19 and TRBJ2-1; 12 positions agree with TRBD1. Per the germline V gene, CDR1 is LNHDA and CDR2 is SQIVND (reference sequence). The CDR3 contains 17 residues. The V and J ends lost 7 bases and 4 bases, in that order; junction bases with no gene match: 11. CDR3 bases: TGTGCCAGTACCCCAAAACCGGGACAGGGGGCTTACAATGAGCAGTTCTTC. Its protein is CASTPKPGQGAYNEQFF.

The chain combines TRBV7-9 with TRBJ1-1; D unresolved. From germline, CDR1 is SEHNR and CDR2 FQNEAQ (reference sequence). The CDR3 runs 11 residues. Trimming cost V 8 bases and J 7 bases, with 11 bases left between them. The CDR3 region has the DNA TGTGCCAGCGAGCAGGACTTTGAAGCTTTCTTT. Translated, it gives CASEQDFEAFF. Filled out from reference TRBV7-9 and TRBJ1-1, the complete variable domain reads DTGVSQNPRHKITKRGQNVTFRCDPISEHNRLYWYRQTLGQGPEFLTYFQNEAQLEKSRLLSDRFSAERPKGSFSTLEIQRTEQGDSAMYLCASEQDFEAFFGQGTRLTVV.

The chain joins TRBV7-2 to TRBJ2-7; D may be TRBD2 (6 bases). The V gene lost 5 bases and the J gene lost 4 bases, with 18 bases spanning the gap. The germline gives CDR1 SGHTA, CDR2 FQGNSA. The CDR3 spans 15 residues. CDR3 sequence: CASSQYVGGAYEQYF. The CDR3 DNA sequence: TGTGCCAGCAGCCAATACGTCGGAGGGGCTTACGAGCAGTACTTC.